A single sample gave rise to the 21 T cell receptor beta chains below, sequenced in a study of identical twins. TCRdb re-called the 5' RACE reads through MiXCR, storing one row per CDR3 protein. The sample yields under 350,000 distinct CDR3 sequences, 8% to 9.5% seen once. These sequences were also reported in another study, on yellow fever vaccine responses in identical twins.

Sequenced sample: CD8+ T cells sorted from blood. The source of these receptors is a woman between 18 and 30 years old in good health.

This chain links TRBV6-5 with TRBJ2-1, with D possibly called TRBD1 or TRBD2 (5 bases each). Deletions cut 1 base from V and 8 bases from J, with 15 bases between. This CDR3 region has 15 residues. Germline V gene sequence: CDR1 MNHEY, CDR2 SVGAGI. CDR3 DNA: TGTGCCAGCAGTTACTTTTATGGGGGTACTGATGAGCAGTTCTTC. Amino acids: CASSYFYGGTDEQFF.

This clonotype was recorded a few times. This sequence joins TRBV12-3 or TRBV12-4 and TRBJ2-1; the match to TRBD1 covers 9 bases. This CDR3 region has 14 residues. Unmatched junction bases numbered 8, after V lost 6 bases and J lost 8 bases. The CDR3 region is CASRTGTGIDEQFF. CDR3 DNA sequence: TGTGCCAGCAGAACCGGGACAGGGATCGATGAGCAGTTCTTC.

This clonotype has only a few counts. The gene calls are TRBV4-3 and TRBJ2-5, with D possibly being TRBD2 (6 bases). V shed 4 bases and J shed 2 bases, with 14 bases lying between them. The germline CDR1 and CDR2 sequences are LGHNA and YSLEER. CDR3 size: 15 residues. The CDR3 spells CASSPGSGLQETQYF. In DNA, the CDR3 is TGCGCCAGCAGCCCCGGTAGCGGTCTTCAAGAGACCCAGTACTTC.

In its sample, this clonotype was seen a few times. V usage is TRBV29-1 and J usage is TRBJ2-7, with D uncertain. The germline gives CDR1 SQVTM, CDR2 ANQGSEA. V dropped 0 bases and J dropped 9 bases, with 15 bases sitting between them. There are 13 residues in the CDR3. The CDR3: CSVEEPVSYGQYF. The CDR3 DNA sequence: TGCAGCGTTGAAGAACCGGTGTCGTATGGGCAGTACTTC.

This clonotype was picked up a small number of times. The chain employs TRBV2 and TRBJ2-3, with 13 positions matching TRBD2. The V and J ends lost 6 bases and 1 base, in that order; junction bases with no gene match: 16. The length of the CDR3 is 20 residues. Germline V gene data show CDR1 as SNHLY and CDR2 as FYNNEI. The DNA of the CDR3 is TGTGCCAGCAGCGCCTCGGGACTAGCGGGGCCGCTGCAGGGCACAGATACGCAGTATTTT. The encoded protein is CASSASGLAGPLQGTDTQYF. Full variable domain (missing parts from reference TRBV2 and TRBJ2-3): EPEVTQTPSHQVTQMGQEVILRCVPISNHLYFYWYRQILGQKVEFLVSFYNNEISEKSEIFDDQFSVERPDGSNFTLKIRSTKLEDSAMYFCASSASGLAGPLQGTDTQYFGPGTRLTVL.

The rearrangement uses TRBV5-1 and TRBJ2-7; no clear D gene. CDR1 is SGHRS and CDR2 is YFSETQ in the germline V gene. Trimming took off 5 bases at V and 3 bases at J, with 21 bases between the two ends. The CDR3 totals 16 residues. Here the CDR3 DNA reads TGCGCCAGCAGGGGTTTGAACGAGCTACTGTTCTACGAGCAGTACTTC. It codes for CASRGLNELLFYEQYF.

This clonotype was seen ten or more times. The chain couples TRBV12-3 or TRBV12-4 to TRBJ2-2, with unresolved D. This CDR3 has 12 amino acids. Trimming removed 5 bases at V and 10 bases at J, with 11 bases between. The CDR3 DNA reads TGTGCCAGCAGTCCTTACGACACGGAGCTGTTTTTT. Protein: CASSPYDTELFF.

In its sample, this clonotype was seen many times. V usage is TRBV7-2 and J usage is TRBJ1-3; TRBD1 aligns across 8 bases. This CDR3 comprises 15 residues. CDR1 and CDR2 from the germline V gene are SGHTA and FQGNSA. The trim removed 5 bases at V and 0 bases at J, leaving 3 bases unmatched. CDR3 bases: TGTGCCAGCAGCCAGACAGGGGCCTCTGGAAACACCATATATTTT. Protein: CASSQTGASGNTIYF.

There are a few counts of this clonotype. At one end the junction does not follow the germline gene, possibly because of a read error. V is TRBV29-1 and J is TRBJ2-2; no clear D. CDR3 length equals 16 residues. CDR1 SQVTM and CDR2 ANQGSEA come from the germline V gene. The CDR3 protein is CSVYIDGGENAGELFF. DNA of the CDR3: TGCAGCGTTTATATAGATGGCGGAGAGAACGCCGGGGAGCTGTTTTTT.

This clonotype was seen only a few times. The chain joins TRBV10-2 to TRBJ2-7; maybe TRBD1 (6 bases). The CDR3 consists of 13 residues. The V and J ends lost 7 bases and 2 bases respectively, with 12 bases between them. The germline V gene has CDR1 WSHSY and CDR2 SAAADI. In nucleotides, the CDR3 is TGCGCCAGCACTCCCAGGGGTACCTACGAGCAGTACTTC. Protein: CASTPRGTYEQYF.

A few counts support this clonotype. The chain combines TRBV14 with TRBJ2-7; D uncertain. The germline V and J ends were trimmed by 2 bases and 0 bases, with 5 bases remaining between them. The V gene's germline CDR1 is SGHDN and CDR2 FVKESK. CDR3 length: 13 amino acids. The chain's CDR3 is CASSQWVSYEQYF. DNA of the CDR3: TGTGCCAGCAGCCAATGGGTCTCCTACGAGCAGTACTTC.

The CDR3 nucleotides are TGTGCCAGCAGCTTAACCAACGCTGAAGCTTTCTTT. It yields the protein CASSLTNAEAFF. The chain has TRBV5-5 and TRBJ1-1; no clear D. The CDR3 runs to 12 residues. V dropped 2 bases and J dropped 6 bases, with 8 bases sitting between them. Germline V CDR1 and CDR2: SGHKS, YYEKEE (reference sequence).

This clonotype showed up just a few times. The chain couples TRBV7-9 to TRBJ2-7; no clear D. V dropped 0 bases and J dropped 2 bases, with 8 bases sitting between them. The germline CDR1 and CDR2 sequences are SEHNR and FQNEAQ (reference sequence). The CDR3 runs to 14 residues. CDR3 residues: CASSLAIQPYEQYF. Written as DNA, the CDR3 is TGTGCCAGCAGCTTAGCGATACAGCCCTACGAGCAGTACTTC. The variable domain in full, completed from reference TRBV7-9 and TRBJ2-7, reads DTGVSQNPRHKITKRGQNVTFRCDPISEHNRLYWYRQTLGQGPEFLTYFQNEAQLEKSRLLSDRFSAERPKGSFSTLEIQRTEQGDSAMYLCASSLAIQPYEQYFGPGTRLTVT.

This clonotype was detected only a few times. V is TRBV7-9 and J is TRBJ2-7, with D hard to call. Trimming cost V 4 bases and J 3 bases, with 10 bases left between them. Germline V CDR1 and CDR2: SEHNR, FQNEAQ (reference sequence). CDR3 size: 13 residues. CDR3 in amino acids: CASSSNTLYEQYF. The CDR3, as DNA: TGTGCCAGCAGCTCAAACACACTCTACGAGCAGTACTTC.

This clonotype occurred many times. This sequence joins TRBV4-1 and TRBJ2-2; no firm D call. The CDR3 is made up of 16 amino acids. The germline V and J ends were trimmed by 1 base and 0 bases, with 9 bases remaining between them. Germline V gene data show CDR1 as MGHRA and CDR2 as YSYEKL. CDR3 region: CASSQVPRSNTGELFF. CDR3 nucleotides: TGCGCCAGCAGCCAAGTTCCCAGGTCGAACACCGGGGAGCTGTTTTTT.

In this sample, this clonotype turned up a few times. The chain employs TRBV24-1 and TRBJ2-2; TRBD1 agrees at 10 bases. The CDR3 is made up of 13 amino acids. Trimming cost V 9 bases and J 5 bases; bases outside gene matches: 2. From germline, CDR1 is KGHDR and CDR2 SFDVKD. The CDR3 region has the DNA TGTGCCACCGGGACAGGGGTTACCGGGGAGCTGTTTTTT. Translation: CATGTGVTGELFF.

This clonotype was detected many times. The chain uses TRBV28 and TRBJ2-4; possible D gene TRBD2, 5 bases. The length of the CDR3 is 14 residues. CDR1 is MDHEN, CDR2 SYDVKM, per germline. Trimming took off 6 bases at V and 0 bases at J, with 9 bases between the two ends. CDR3 nucleotides: TGTGCCAGCAGCGGGGAGTTAGCCAAAAACATTCAGTACTTC. It yields the protein CASSGELAKNIQYF.

This clonotype was observed many times. The chain links TRBV27 to TRBJ2-7; 12 bases align to TRBD2. Trimming cost V 1 base and J 4 bases; bases outside gene matches: 5. CDR1 is MNHEY, CDR2 SMNVEV, per germline (reference sequence). The CDR3 spans 16 residues. DNA for the CDR3: TGTGCCAGCAGTTTATTGCTAGCGGGAGGGTTATACGAGCAGTACTTC. This codes for CASSLLLAGGLYEQYF.

This clonotype was detected ten times or more. This rearrangement joins TRBV7-9 to TRBJ2-7; D is undetermined. The germline CDR1 and CDR2 sequences are SEHNR and FQNEAQ (reference sequence). V shed 5 bases and J shed 11 bases, with 7 bases lying between them. The CDR3 is made up of 9 amino acids. The CDR3, as DNA: TGTGCCAGCAGCCTTATTAAGTACTTC. It codes for CASSLIKYF.

This clonotype was seen only a few times. The chain links TRBV10-3 to TRBJ2-7; TRBD2 is a possible D gene (6 bases). Germline CDR1 reads ENHRY; CDR2 reads SYGVKD. This CDR3 spans 15 amino acids. V lost 4 bases and J lost 2, with 15 bases in between. CDR3 sequence: CAISGQRVDAYEQYF. CDR3 bases: TGTGCCATCAGTGGTCAGCGGGTCGATGCCTACGAGCAGTACTTC.

This clonotype came up a few times. This CDR3 is CASSPQDRGVEQYF. As DNA, the CDR3 is TGTGCCAGCAGCCCACAGGACAGGGGTGTCGAGCAGTACTTC. The chain recombines TRBV7-9 with TRBJ2-7, with TRBD1 matching 9 bases. CDR3 size: 14 residues. V shed 5 bases and J 6 bases; nucleotides not matched to a gene: 8. In germline, CDR1 is SEHNR, CDR2 FQNEAQ (reference sequence).